This T cell receptor beta chain was captured in a study of early T cells in non-severe SARS-CoV-2 infection. A few counts support this clonotype. Germline V gene sequence: CDR1 ENHRY, CDR2 SYGVKD. V lost 4 bases and J 4 bases, leaving 5 bases between the germline ends. CDR3 length: 12 amino acids. TCRdb re-derived calls from the 5' RACE reads in MiXCR, one entry per CDR3 protein. The repertoire consists of 55,000 to 70,000 distinct CDR3 sequences, with over 10% occurring once and the leading ten covering 4.8%. The sequence derives from an adult who was a healthcare worker with PCR-confirmed SARS-CoV-2 infection or an uninfected control (not recorded which). Sequencing was done on a sample of whole blood. The rearrangement links TRBV10-3 to TRBJ1-3, with D unclear. CDR3: CAISVNGNTIYF. The CDR3 nucleotides read TGTGCCATCAGTGTAAACGGAAACACCATATATTTT.